This entry is about one T cell receptor (beta chain). 60 Vbeta and 13 Jbeta primers were used in PCR. Method: immunoSEQ multiplex PCR; TCRdb's copy keeps in-frame clones and lacks some. The data contain 110,000 to 150,000 clones, about 74% of them singletons. The entry originates in a study of cytomegalovirus exposure and HLA in healthy donors. CDR1 is SGHRS and CDR2 is YFSETQ in the germline V gene. Trimming removed 4 bases from V and 8 bases from J; junction bases left unmatched: 7. The CDR3 is 14 amino acids. Donors were nominally healthy when sampled, though unrecorded immune exposures were likely.

The rearrangement joins TRBV5-1 to TRBJ2-1; 9 nucleotides agree with TRBD1. The clonotype originates from a man between 18 and 35 years old in good health and CMV-seropositive. Sequenced: PBMCs. The CDR3: CASSRGQGSDEQFF. CDR3 nucleotides: TGCGCCAGCAGCCGCGGACAGGGGAGCGATGAGCAGTTCTTC.